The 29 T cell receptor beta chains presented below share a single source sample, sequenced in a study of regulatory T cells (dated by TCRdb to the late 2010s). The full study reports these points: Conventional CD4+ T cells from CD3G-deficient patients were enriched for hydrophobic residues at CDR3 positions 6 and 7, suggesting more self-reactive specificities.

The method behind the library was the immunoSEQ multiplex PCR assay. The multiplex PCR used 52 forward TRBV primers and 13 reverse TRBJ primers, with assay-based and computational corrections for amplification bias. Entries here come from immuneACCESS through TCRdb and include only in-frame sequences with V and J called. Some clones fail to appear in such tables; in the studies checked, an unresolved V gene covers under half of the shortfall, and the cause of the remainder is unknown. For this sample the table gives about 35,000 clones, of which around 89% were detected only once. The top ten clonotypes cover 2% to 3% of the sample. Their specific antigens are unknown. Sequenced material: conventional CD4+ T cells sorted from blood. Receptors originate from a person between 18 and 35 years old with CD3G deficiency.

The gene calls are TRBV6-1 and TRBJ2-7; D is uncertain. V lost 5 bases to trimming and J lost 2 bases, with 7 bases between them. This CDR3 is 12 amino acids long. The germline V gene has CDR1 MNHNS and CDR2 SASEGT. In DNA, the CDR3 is TGTGCCAGCAGTACGCATGCCTACGAGCAGTACTTC. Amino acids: CASSTHAYEQYF.

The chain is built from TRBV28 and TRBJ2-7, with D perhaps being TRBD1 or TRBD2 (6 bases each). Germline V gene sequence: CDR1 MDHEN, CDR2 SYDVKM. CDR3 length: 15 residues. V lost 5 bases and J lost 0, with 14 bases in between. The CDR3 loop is CASSGRTDSSYEQYF. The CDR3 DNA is TGTGCCAGCAGTGGGAGGACAGACAGCTCCTACGAGCAGTACTTC. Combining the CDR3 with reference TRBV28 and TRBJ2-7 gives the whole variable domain DVKVTQSSRYLVKRTGEKVFLECVQDMDHENMFWYRQDPGLGLRLIYFSYDVKMKEKGDIPEGYSVSREKKERFSLILESASTNQTSMYLCASSGRTDSSYEQYFGPGTRLTVT.

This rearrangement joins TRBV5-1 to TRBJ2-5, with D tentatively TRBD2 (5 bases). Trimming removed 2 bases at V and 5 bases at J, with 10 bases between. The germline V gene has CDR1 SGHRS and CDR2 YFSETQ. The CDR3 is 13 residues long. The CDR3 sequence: CASSFSPGETQYF. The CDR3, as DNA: TGCGCCAGCAGCTTCTCTCCGGGGGAGACCCAGTACTTC.

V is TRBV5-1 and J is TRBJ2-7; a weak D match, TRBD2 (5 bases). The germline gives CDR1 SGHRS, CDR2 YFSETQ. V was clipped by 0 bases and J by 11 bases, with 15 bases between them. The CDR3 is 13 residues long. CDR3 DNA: TGCGCCAGCAGCTTGGATCCTACTACGAGGGAGTACTTC. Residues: CASSLDPTTREYF.

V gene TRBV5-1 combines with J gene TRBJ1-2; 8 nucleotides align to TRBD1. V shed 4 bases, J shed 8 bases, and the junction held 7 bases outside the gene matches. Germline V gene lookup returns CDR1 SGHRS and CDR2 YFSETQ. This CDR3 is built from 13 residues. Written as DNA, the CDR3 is TGCGCCAGCAGCCCGACAGGGGTGCGGGGCTACACCTTC. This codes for CASSPTGVRGYTF.

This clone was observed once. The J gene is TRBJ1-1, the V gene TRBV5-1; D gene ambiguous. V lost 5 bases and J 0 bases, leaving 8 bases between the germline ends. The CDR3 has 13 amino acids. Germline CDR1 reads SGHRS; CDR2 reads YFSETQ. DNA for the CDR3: TGCGCCAGCAGGAGACTCGTGAACACTGAAGCTTTCTTT. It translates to CASRRLVNTEAFF.

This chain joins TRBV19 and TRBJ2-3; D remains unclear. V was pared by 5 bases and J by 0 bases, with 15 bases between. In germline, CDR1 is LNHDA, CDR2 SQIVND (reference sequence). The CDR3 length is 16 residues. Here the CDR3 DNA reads TGTGCCAGTAGTCCCCTCGGTGGCACTAGCACAGATACGCAGTATTTT. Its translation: CASSPLGGTSTDTQYF.

CDR3 loop: CASSRTSPTDTQYF. The CDR3 nucleotides are TGTGCCAGCAGCCGGACTAGTCCCACAGATACGCAGTATTTT. V gene TRBV11-2 combines with J gene TRBJ2-3; 7 nucleotides agree with TRBD2. The V gene's germline CDR1 is SGHAT and CDR2 FQNNGV. Trimming cost V 5 bases and J 2 bases; bases outside gene matches: 4. This CDR3 contains 14 residues.

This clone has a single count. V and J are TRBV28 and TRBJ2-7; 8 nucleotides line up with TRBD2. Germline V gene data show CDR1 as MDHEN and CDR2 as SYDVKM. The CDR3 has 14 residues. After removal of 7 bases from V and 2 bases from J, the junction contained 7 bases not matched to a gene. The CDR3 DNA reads TGTGCCAGCACCGGGGGCGGGGGGACCTACGAGCAGTACTTC. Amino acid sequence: CASTGGGGTYEQYF.

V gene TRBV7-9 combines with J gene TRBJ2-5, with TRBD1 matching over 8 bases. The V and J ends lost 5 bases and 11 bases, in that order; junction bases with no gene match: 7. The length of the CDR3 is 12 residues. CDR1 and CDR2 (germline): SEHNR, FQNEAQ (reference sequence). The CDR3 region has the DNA TGTGCCAGCAGCCTTCGCGGACAGGGACAGTACTTC. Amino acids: CASSLRGQGQYF.

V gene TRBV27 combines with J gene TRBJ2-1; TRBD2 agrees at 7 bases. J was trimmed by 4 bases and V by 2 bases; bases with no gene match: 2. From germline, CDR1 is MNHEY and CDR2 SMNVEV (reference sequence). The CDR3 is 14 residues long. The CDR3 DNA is TGTGCCAGCAGTTTAGCAGCGGGATACAATGAGCAGTTCTTC. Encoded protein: CASSLAAGYNEQFF.

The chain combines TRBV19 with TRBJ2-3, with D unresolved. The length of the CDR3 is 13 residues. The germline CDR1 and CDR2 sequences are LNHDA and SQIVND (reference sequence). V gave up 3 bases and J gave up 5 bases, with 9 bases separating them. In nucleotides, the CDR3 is TGTGCCAGTAGTATGGGGTCTCGAGATACGCAGTATTTT. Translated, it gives CASSMGSRDTQYF.

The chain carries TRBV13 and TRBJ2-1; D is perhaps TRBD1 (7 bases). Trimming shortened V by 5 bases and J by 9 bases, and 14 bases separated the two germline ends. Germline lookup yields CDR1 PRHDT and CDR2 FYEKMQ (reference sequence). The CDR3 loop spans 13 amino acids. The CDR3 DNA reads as TGTGCCAGCAGCCGGGGACAGCGGGCTGAGCAGTTCTTC. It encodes CASSRGQRAEQFF.

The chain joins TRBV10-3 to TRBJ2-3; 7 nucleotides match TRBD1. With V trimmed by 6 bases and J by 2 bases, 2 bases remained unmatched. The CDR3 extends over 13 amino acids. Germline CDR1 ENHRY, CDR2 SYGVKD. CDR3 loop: CAIRRGPTDTQYF. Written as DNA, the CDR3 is TGTGCCATCAGGAGGGGGCCCACAGATACGCAGTATTTT.

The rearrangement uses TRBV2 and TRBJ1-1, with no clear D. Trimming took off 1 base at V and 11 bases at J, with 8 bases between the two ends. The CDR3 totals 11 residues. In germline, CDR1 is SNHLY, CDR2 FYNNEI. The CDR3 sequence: CASSEEGEAFF. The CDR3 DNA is TGTGCCAGCAGTGAAGAGGGTGAGGCTTTCTTT. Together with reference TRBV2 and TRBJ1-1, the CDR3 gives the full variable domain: EPEVTQTPSHQVTQMGQEVILRCVPISNHLYFYWYRQILGQKVEFLVSFYNNEISEKSEIFDDQFSVERPDGSNFTLKIRSTKLEDSAMYFCASSEEGEAFFGQGTRLTVV.

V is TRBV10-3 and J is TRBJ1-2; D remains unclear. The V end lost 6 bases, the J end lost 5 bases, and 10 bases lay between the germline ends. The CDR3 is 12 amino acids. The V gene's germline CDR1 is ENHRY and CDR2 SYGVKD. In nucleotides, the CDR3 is TGTGCCATCAGGTCGACCGTTTATGGCTACACCTTC. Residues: CAIRSTVYGYTF.

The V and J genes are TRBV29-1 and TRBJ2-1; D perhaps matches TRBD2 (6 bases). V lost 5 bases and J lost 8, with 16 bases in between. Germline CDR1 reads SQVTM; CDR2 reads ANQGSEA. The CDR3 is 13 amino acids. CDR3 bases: TGCAGCGTTCGCGGGACTCGGTCCCATGAGCAGTTCTTC. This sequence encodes CSVRGTRSHEQFF.

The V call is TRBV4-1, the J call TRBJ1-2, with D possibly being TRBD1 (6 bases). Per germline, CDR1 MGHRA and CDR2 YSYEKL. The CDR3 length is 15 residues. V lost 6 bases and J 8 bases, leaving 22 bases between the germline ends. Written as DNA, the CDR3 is TGCGCCAGCAGTGCTAGAGTGGGGGGCCCTTGGGGCTACACCTTC. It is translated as CASSARVGGPWGYTF.

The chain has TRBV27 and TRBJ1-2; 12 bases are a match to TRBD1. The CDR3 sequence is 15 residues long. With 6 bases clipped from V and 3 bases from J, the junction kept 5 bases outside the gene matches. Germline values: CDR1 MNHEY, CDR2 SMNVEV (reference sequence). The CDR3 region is CASSPGTGGDYGYTF. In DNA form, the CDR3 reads TGTGCCAGCAGCCCCGGGACAGGGGGCGACTATGGCTACACCTTC.

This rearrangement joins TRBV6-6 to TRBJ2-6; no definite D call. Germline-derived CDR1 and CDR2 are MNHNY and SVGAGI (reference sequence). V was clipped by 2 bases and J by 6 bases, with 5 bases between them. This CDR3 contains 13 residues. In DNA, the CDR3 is TGTGCCAGCAGTTACCCGGCGGCCAACGTCCTGACTTTC. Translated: CASSYPAANVLTF.

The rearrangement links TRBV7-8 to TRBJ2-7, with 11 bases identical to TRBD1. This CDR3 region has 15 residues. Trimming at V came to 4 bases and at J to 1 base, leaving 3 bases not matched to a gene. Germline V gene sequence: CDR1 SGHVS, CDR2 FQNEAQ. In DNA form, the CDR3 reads TGTGCCAGCAGCTCTGGACAGGGGGCGTCCTACGAGCAGTACTTC. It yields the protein CASSSGQGASYEQYF. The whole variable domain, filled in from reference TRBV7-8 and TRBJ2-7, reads GAGVSQSPRYKVAKRGQDVALRCDPISGHVSLFWYQQALGQGPEFLTYFQNEAQLDKSGLPSDRFFAERPEGSVSTLKIQRTQQEDSAVYLCASSSGQGASYEQYFGPGTRLTVT.

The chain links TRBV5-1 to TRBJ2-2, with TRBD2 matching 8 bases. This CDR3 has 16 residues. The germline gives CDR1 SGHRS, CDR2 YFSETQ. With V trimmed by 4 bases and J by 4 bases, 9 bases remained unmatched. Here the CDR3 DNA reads TGCGCCAGCAGCGCCCGGGGGGGCCCTCTCACCGGGGAGCTGTTTTTT. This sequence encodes CASSARGGPLTGELFF.

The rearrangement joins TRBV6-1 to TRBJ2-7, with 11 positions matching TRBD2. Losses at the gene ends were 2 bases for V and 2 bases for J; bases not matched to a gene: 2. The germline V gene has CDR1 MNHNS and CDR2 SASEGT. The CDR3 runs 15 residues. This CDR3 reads CASSEPTSGAYEQYF. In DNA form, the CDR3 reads TGTGCCAGCAGTGAACCGACTAGCGGGGCCTACGAGCAGTACTTC.

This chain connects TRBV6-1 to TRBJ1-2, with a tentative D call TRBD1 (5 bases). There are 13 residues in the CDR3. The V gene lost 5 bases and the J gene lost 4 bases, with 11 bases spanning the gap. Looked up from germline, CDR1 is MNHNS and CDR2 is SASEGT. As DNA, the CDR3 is TGTGCCAGCAGTCCTCGGGACGGCTATGGCTACACCTTC. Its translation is CASSPRDGYGYTF.

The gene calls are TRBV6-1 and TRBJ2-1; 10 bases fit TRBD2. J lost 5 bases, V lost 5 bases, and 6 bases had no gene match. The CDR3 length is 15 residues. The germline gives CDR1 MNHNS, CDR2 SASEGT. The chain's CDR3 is CASSTLAGAHNEQFF. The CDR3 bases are TGTGCCAGCAGTACCCTAGCGGGAGCCCACAATGAGCAGTTCTTC.

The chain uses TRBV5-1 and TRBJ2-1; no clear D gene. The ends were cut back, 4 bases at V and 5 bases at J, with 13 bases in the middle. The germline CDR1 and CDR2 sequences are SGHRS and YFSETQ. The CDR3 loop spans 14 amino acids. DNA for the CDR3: TGCGCCAGCAGCCTCGGCCAGAAACACAATGAGCAGTTCTTC. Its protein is CASSLGQKHNEQFF.

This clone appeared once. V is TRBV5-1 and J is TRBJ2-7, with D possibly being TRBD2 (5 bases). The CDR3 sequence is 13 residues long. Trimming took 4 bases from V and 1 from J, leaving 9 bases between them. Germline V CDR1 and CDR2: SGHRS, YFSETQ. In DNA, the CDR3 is TGCGCCAGCAGCCCTGGCGGGTCCTACGAGCAGTACTTC. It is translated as CASSPGGSYEQYF.

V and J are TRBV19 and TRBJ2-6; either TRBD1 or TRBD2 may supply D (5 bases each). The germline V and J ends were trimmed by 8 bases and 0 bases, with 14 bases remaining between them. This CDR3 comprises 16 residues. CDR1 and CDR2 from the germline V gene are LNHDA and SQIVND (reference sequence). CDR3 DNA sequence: TGTGCCAGTGGGGGACGGCCGTACTCTGGGGCCAACGTCCTGACTTTC. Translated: CASGGRPYSGANVLTF.

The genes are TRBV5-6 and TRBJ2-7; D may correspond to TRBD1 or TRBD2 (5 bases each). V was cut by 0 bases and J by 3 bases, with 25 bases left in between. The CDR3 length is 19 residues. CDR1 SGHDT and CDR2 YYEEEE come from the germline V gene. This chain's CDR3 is CASSLEGSPTQGIDYEQYF. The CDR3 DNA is TGTGCCAGCAGCTTGGAGGGGAGCCCCACTCAAGGCATTGACTACGAGCAGTACTTC.